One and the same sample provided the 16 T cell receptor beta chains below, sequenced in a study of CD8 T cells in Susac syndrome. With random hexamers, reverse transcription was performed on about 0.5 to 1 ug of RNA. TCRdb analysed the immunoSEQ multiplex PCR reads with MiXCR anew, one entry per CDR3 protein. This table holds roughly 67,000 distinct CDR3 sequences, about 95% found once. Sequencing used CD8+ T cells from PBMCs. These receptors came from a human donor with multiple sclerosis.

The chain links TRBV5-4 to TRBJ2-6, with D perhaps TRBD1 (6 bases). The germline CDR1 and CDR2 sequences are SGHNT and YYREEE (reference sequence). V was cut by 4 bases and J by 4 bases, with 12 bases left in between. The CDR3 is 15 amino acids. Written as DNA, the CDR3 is TGTGCCAGCAGCGGGCCAGGGGCCGGGGCCAACGTCCTGACTTTC. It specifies CASSGPGAGANVLTF.

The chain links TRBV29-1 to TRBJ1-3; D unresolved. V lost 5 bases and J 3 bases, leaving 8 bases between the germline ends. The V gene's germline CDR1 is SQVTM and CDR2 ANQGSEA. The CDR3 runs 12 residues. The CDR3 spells CSVWDNGNTIYF. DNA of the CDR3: TGCAGCGTTTGGGATAATGGAAACACCATATATTTT.

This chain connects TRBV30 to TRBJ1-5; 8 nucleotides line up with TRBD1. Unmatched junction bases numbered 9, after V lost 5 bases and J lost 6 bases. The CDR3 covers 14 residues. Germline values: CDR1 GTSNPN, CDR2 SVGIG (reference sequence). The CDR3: CAWGFQGASQPQHF. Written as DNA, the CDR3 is TGTGCCTGGGGATTCCAGGGGGCGAGTCAGCCCCAGCATTTT. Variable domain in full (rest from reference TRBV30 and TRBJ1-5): SQTIHQWPATLVQPVGSPLSLECTVEGTSNPNLYWYRQAAGRGLQLLFYSVGIGQISSEVPQNLSASRPQDRQFILSSKKLLLSDSGFYLCAWGFQGASQPQHFGDGTRLSIL.

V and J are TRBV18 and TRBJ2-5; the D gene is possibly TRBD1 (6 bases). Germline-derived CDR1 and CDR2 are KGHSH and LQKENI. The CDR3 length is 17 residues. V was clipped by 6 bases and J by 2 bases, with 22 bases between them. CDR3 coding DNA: TGTGCCAGCTCTTTCTACCCGGGACACCACCAACAAGAGACCCAGTACTTC. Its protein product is CASSFYPGHHQQETQYF. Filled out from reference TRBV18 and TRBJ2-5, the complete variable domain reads NAGVMQNPRHLVRRRGQEARLRCSPMKGHSHVYWYRQLPEEGLKFMVYLQKENIIDESGMPKERFSAEFPKEGPSILRIQQVVRGDSAAYFCASSFYPGHHQQETQYFGPGTRLLVL.

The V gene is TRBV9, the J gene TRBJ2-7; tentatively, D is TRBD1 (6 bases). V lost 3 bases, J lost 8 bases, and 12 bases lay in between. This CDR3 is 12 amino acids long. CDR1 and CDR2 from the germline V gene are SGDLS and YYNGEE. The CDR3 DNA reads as TGTGCCAGCAGCGACACAGGGACCCAGCAGTACTTC. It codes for CASSDTGTQQYF. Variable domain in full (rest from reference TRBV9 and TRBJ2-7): DSGVTQTPKHLITATGQRVTLRCSPRSGDLSVYWYQQSLDQGLQFLIQYYNGEERAKGNILERFSAQQFPDLHSELNLSSLELGDSALYFCASSDTGTQQYFGPGTRLTVT.

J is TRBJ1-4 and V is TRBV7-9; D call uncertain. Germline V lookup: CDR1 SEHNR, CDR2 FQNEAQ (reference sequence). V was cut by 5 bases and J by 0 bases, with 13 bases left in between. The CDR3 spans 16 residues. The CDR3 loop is CASSLTEIATNEKLFF. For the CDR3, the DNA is TGTGCCAGCAGCCTGACGGAGATTGCAACTAATGAAAAACTGTTTTTT.

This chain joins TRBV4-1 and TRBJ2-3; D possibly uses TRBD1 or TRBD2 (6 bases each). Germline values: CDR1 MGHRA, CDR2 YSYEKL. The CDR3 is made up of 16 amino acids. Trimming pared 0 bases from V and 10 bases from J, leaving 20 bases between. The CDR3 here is CASSQDRGLAARAQYF. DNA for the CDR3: TGCGCCAGCAGCCAAGATCGGGGGCTAGCCGCACGCGCGCAGTATTTT.

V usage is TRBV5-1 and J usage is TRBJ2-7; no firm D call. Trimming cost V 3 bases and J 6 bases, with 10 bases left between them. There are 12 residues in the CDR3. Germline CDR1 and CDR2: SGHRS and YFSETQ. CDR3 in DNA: TGCGCCAGCAGCTCTACACCGCCCGAGCAGTACTTC. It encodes CASSSTPPEQYF.

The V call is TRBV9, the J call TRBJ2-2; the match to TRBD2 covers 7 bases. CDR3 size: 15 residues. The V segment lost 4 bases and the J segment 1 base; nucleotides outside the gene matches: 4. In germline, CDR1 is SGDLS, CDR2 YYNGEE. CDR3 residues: CASSLQRGNTGELFF. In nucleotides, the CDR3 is TGTGCCAGCAGCCTACAGCGGGGGAACACCGGGGAGCTGTTTTTT.

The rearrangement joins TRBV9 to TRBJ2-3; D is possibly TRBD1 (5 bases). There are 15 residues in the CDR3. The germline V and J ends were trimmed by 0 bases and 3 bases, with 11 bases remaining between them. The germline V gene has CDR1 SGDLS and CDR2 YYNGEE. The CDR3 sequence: CASSVEGFGTDTQYF. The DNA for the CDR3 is TGTGCCAGCAGCGTAGAGGGGTTTGGAACAGATACGCAGTATTTT.

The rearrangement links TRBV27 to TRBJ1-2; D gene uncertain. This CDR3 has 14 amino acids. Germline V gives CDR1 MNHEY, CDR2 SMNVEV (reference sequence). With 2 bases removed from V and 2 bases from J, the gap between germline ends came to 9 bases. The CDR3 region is CASSLDRLNYGYTF. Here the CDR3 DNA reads TGTGCCAGCAGTTTAGATAGGCTAAACTATGGCTACACCTTC.

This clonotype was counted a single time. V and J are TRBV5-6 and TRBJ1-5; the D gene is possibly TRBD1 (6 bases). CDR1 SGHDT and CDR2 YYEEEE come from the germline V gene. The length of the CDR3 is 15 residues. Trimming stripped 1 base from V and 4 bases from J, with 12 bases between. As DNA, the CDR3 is TGTGCCAGCAGCTTGATGGGGCAGGGGAATCAGCCCCAGCATTTT. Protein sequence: CASSLMGQGNQPQHF. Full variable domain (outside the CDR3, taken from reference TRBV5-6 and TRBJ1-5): DAGVTQSPTHLIKTRGQQVTLRCSPKSGHDTVSWYQQALGQGPQFIFQYYEEEERQRGNFPDRFSGHQFPNYSSELNVNALLLGDSALYLCASSLMGQGNQPQHFGDGTRLSIL.

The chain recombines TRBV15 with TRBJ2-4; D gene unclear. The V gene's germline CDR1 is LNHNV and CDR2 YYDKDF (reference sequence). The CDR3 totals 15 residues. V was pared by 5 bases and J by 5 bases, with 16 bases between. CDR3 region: CATSPLATYENIQYF. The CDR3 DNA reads TGTGCCACCAGCCCCCTGGCGACATACGAAAACATTCAGTACTTC.

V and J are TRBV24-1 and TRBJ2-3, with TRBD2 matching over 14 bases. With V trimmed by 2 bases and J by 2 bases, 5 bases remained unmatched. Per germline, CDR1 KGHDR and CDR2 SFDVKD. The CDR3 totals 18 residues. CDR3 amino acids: CATSDWGTSGSNTDTQYF. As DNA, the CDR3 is TGTGCCACCAGTGATTGGGGGACTAGCGGGAGCAACACAGATACGCAGTATTTT.

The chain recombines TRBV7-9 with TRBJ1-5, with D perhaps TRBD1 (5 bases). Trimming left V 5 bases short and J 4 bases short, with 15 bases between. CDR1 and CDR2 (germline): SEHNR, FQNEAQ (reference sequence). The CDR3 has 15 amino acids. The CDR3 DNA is TGTGCCAGCAGCCCGGGACCCGGGGTAAATCAGCCCCAGCATTTT. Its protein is CASSPGPGVNQPQHF.

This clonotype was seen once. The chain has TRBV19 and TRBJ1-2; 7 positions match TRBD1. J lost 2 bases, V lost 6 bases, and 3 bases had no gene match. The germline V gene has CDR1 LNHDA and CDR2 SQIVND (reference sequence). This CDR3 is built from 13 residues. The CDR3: CASRLTGNYGYTF. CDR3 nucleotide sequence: TGTGCCAGTAGATTGACAGGGAACTATGGCTACACCTTC.